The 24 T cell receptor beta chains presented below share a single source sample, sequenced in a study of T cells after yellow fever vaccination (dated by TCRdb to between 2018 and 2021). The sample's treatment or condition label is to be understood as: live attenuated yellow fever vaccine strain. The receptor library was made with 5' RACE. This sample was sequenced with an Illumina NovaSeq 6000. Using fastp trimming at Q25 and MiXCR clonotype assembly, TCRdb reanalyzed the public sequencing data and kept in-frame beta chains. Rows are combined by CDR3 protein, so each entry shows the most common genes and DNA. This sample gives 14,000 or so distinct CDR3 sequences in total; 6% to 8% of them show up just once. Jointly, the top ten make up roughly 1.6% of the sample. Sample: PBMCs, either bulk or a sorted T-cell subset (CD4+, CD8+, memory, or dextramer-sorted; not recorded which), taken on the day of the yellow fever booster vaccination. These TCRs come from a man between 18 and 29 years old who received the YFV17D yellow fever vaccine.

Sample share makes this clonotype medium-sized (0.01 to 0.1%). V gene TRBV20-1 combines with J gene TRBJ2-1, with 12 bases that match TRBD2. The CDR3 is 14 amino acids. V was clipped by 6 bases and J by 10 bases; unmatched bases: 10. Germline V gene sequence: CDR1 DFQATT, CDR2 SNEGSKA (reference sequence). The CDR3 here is CSATLAGGQNEQFF. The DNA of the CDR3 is TGCAGTGCCACGCTAGCGGGGGGGCAGAACGAGCAGTTCTTC.

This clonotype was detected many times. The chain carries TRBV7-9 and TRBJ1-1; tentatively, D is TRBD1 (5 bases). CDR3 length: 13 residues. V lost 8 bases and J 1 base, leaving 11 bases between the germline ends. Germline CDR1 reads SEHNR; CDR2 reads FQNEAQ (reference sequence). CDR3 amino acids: CASSRVANTEAFF. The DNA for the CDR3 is TGTGCCAGCTCCAGGGTGGCGAACACTGAAGCTTTCTTT.

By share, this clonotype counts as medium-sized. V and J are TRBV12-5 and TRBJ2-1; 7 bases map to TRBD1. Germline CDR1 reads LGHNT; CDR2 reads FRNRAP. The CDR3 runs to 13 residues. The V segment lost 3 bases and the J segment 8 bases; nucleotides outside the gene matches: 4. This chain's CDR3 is CASGFWTGHEQFF. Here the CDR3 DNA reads TGTGCTAGTGGTTTCTGGACAGGTCATGAGCAGTTCTTC.

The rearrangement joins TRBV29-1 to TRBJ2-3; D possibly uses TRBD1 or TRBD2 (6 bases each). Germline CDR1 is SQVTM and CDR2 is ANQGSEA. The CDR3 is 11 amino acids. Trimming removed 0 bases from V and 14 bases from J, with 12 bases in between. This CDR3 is CSVEEGGRPYF. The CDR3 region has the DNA TGCAGCGTTGAAGAAGGGGGGCGCCCGTATTTT.

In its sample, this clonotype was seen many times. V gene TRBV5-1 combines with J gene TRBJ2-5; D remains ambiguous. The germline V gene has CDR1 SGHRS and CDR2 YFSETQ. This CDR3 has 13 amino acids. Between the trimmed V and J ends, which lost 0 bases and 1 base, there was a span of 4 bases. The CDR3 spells CASSLGTQETQYF. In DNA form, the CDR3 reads TGCGCCAGCAGCTTGGGGACCCAAGAGACCCAGTACTTC.

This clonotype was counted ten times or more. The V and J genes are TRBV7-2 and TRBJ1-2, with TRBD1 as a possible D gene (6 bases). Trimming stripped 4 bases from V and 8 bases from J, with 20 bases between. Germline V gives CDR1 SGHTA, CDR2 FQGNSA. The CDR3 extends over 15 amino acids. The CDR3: CASSSPTGYRWGYTF. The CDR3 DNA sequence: TGTGCCAGCAGCTCCCCAACAGGGTACAGGTGGGGCTACACCTTC.

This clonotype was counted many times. The DNA for the CDR3 is TGTGCCAGCAGCCAACAGGGGGCCTATCAGCCCCAGCATTTT. Residues: CASSQQGAYQPQHF. This chain links TRBV7-2 with TRBJ1-5, with 9 bases identical to TRBD1. CDR1 is SGHTA and CDR2 is FQGNSA in the germline V gene. V lost 5 bases and J lost 5; bases outside the gene matches: 4. CDR3 length: 14 residues.

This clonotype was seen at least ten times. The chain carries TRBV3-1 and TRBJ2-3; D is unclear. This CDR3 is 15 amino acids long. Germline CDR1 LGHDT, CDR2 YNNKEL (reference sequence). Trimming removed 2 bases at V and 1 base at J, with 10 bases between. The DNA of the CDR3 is TGTGCCAGCAGCCAAATGTCCCACCGCACAGATACGCAGTATTTT. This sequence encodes CASSQMSHRTDTQYF.

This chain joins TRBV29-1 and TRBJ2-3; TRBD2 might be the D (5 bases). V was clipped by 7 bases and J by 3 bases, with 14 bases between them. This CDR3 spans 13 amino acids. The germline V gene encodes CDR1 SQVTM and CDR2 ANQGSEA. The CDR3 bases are TGCAGCGGGGTCGCCGGGAAGACAGATACGCAGTATTTT. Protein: CSGVAGKTDTQYF.

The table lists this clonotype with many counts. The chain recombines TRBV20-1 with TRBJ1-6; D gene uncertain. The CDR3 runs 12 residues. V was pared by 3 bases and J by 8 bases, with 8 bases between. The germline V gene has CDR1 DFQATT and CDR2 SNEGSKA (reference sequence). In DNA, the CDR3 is TGCAGTGCTAGCACCAGGTATTCACCCCTCCACTTT. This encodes CSASTRYSPLHF.

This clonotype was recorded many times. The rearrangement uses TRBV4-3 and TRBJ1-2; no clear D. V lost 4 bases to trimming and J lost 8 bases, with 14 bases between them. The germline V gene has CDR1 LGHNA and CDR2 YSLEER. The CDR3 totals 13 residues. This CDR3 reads CASSRRIGEGYTF. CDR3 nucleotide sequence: TGCGCCAGCAGCCGGCGTATCGGAGAGGGCTACACCTTC.

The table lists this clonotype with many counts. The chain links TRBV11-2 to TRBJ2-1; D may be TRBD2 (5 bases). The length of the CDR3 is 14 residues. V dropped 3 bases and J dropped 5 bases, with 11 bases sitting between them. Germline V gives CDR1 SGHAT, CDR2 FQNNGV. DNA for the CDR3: TGTGCCAGCAGCTTGTCTGACTATCACAATGAGCAGTTCTTC. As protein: CASSLSDYHNEQFF.

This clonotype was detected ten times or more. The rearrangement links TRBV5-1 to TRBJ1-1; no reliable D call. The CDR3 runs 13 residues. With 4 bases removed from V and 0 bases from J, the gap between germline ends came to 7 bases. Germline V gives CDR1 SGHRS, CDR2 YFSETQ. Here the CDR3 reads CASSLNMNTEAFF. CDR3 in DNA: TGCGCCAGCAGCCTAAATATGAACACTGAAGCTTTCTTT. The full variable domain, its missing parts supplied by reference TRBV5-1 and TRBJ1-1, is KAGVTQTPRYLIKTRGQQVTLSCSPISGHRSVSWYQQTPGQGLQFLFEYFSETQRNKGNFPGRFSGRQFSNSRSEMNVSTLELGDSALYLCASSLNMNTEAFFGQGTRLTVV.

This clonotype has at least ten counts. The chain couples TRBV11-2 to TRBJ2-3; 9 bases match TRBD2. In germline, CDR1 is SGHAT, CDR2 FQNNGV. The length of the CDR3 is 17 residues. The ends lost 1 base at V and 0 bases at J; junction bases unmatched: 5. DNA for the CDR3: TGTGCCAGCAGCTTAGTTAGCGGGGGCCTCAGCACAGATACGCAGTATTTT. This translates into CASSLVSGGLSTDTQYF.

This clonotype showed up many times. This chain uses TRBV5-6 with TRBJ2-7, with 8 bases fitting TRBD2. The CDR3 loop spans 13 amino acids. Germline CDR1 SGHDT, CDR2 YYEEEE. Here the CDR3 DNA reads TGTGCCAGCAGCTTGAAAGGACTAGCAAAACTCGGAGTC. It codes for CASSLKGLAKLGV.

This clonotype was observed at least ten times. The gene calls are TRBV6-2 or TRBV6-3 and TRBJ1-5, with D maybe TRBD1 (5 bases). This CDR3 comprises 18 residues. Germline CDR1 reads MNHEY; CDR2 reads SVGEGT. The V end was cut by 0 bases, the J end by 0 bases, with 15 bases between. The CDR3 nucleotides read TGTGCCAGCAGTTACTCTTCGAGTGCCGGGGCTAGCAATCAGCCCCAGCATTTT. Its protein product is CASSYSSSAGASNQPQHF.

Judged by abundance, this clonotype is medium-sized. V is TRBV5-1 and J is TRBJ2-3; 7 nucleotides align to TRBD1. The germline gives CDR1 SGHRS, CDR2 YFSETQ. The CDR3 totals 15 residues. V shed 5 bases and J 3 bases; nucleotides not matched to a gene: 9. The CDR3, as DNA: TGCGCCAGCAGTTATAGACAGGGTGGGACAGATACGCAGTATTTT. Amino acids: CASSYRQGGTDTQYF.

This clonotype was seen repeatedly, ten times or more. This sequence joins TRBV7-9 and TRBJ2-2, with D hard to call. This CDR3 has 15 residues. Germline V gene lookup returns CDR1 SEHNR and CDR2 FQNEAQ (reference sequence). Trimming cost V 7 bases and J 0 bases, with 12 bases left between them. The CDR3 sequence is CASTSRAANTGELFF. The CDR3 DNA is TGTGCCAGCACCTCTAGGGCAGCGAACACCGGGGAGCTGTTTTTT.

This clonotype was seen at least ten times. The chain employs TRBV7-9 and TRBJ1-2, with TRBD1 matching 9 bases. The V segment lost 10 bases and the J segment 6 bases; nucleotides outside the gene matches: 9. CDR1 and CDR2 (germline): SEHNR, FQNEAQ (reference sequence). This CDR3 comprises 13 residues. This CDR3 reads CATAQGARNGYTF. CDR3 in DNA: TGTGCCACCGCACAGGGGGCCCGAAATGGCTACACCTTC.

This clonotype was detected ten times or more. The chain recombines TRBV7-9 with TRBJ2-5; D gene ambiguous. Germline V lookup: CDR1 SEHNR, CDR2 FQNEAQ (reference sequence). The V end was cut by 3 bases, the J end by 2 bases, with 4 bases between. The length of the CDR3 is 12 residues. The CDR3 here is CASSFGQETQYF. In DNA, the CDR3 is TGTGCCAGCAGCTTTGGACAAGAGACCCAGTACTTC.

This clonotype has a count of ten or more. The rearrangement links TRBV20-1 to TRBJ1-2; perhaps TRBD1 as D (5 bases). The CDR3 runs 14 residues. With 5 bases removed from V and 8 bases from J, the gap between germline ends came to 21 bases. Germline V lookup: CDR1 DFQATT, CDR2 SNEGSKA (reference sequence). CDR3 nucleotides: TGCAGTGCTCGAAACCGGGGGGGAGTGAAGGGCTACACCTTC. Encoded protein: CSARNRGGVKGYTF.

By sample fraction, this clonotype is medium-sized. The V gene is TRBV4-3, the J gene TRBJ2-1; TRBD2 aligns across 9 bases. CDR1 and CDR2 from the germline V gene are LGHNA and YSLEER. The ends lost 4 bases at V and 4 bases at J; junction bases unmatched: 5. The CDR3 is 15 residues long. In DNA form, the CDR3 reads TGCGCCAGCAGCCGTGTAGCGGGGGAGTACAATGAGCAGTTCTTC. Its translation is CASSRVAGEYNEQFF.

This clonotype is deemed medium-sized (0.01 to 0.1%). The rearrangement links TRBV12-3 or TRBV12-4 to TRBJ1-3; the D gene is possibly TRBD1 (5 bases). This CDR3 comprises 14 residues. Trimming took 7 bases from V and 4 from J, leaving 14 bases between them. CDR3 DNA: TGTGCCAGCACCCGACGGGGGGACGGAAACACCATATATTTT. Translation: CASTRRGDGNTIYF.

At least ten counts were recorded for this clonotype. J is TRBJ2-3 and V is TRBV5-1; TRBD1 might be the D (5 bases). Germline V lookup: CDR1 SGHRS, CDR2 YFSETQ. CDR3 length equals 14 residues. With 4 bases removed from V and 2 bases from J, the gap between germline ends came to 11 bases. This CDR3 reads CASSPQGFTDTQYF. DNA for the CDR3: TGCGCCAGCAGCCCTCAGGGCTTCACAGATACGCAGTATTTT.